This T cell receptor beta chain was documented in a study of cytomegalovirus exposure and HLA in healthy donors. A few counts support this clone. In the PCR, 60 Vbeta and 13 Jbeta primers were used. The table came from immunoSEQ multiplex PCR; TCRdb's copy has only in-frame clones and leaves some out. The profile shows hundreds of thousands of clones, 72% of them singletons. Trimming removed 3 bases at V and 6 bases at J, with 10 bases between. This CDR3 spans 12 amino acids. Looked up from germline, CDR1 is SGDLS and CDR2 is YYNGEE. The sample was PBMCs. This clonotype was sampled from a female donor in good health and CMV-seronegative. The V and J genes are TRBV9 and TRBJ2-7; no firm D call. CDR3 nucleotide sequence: TGTGCCAGCAGCGCCGTCCCGGGCGAGCAGTACTTC. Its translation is CASSAVPGEQYF.